The 6 T cell receptor beta chains reported below all come from one sample, sequenced in a study of T-cell memory formation after mild COVID-19. MiXCR, run by TCRdb on the 5' RACE reads, gives a single entry per CDR3 protein. This table has about 150,000 distinct CDR3 sequences, less than 25% appearing once. Sequencing used PBMCs or a T cell subset sorted from them (not recorded which). The receptors shown here come from an adult woman who had mild COVID-19 (a few samples of this study predate the infection). Cell type and time point are not known.

The chain joins TRBV7-6 to TRBJ2-2, with no clear D. The V end was cut by 5 bases, the J end by 4 bases, with 5 bases between. This CDR3 is 12 amino acids long. Looked up from germline, CDR1 is SGHVS and CDR2 is FNYEAQ. Written as DNA, the CDR3 is TGTGCCAGCAGCGAGAGCACCGGGGAGCTGTTTTTT. Translating gives CASSESTGELFF.

The rearrangement joins TRBV14 to TRBJ1-4; D call uncertain. The CDR3 loop spans 14 amino acids. Trimming pared 2 bases from V and 8 bases from J, leaving 12 bases between. The germline CDR1 and CDR2 sequences are SGHDN and FVKESK. The CDR3 spells CASSQILLEEKLFF. The CDR3 DNA reads TGTGCCAGCAGCCAAATACTCCTGGAGGAAAAACTGTTTTTT.

This clonotype was recorded only once. At one end, the junction sequence differs from germline, possibly due to a read error. J is TRBJ1-1 and V is TRBV7-9; 7 bases are a match to TRBD1. Germline values: CDR1 SEHNR, CDR2 FQNEAQ (reference sequence). This CDR3 has 13 residues. The CDR3 DNA sequence: TGTTCCAGCAGCCACAGGGGAGGCACTGAAGCTTTCTTT. Protein: CSSSHRGGTEAFF.

This clonotype appeared a few times. V gene TRBV5-1 combines with J gene TRBJ1-1; 7 bases fit TRBD1. With 4 bases clipped from V and 4 bases from J, the junction kept 13 bases outside the gene matches. The germline CDR1 and CDR2 sequences are SGHRS and YFSETQ. The CDR3 is 16 residues long. The CDR3 reads CASSRTGPQGVTEAFF. The CDR3 DNA is TGCGCCAGCAGCCGAACCGGGCCCCAGGGGGTCACTGAAGCTTTCTTT.

This clonotype was seen a few times. The chain carries TRBV7-2 and TRBJ2-1; D remains unclear. The CDR3 length is 13 residues. The V gene's germline CDR1 is SGHTA and CDR2 FQGNSA. V shed 5 bases and J shed 3 bases, with 8 bases lying between them. The chain's CDR3 is CASSPPNYNEQFF. As DNA, the CDR3 is TGTGCCAGCAGCCCACCTAACTACAATGAGCAGTTCTTC.

The chain couples TRBV4-1 to TRBJ2-3, with TRBD2 matching over 10 bases. The V segment lost 4 bases and the J segment 4 bases; nucleotides outside the gene matches: 5. The CDR3 has 15 amino acids. In germline, CDR1 is MGHRA, CDR2 YSYEKL. The CDR3, as DNA: TGCGCCAGCAGCCCCCGAGCGGGGGGGCCAGATACGCAGTATTTT. Translation: CASSPRAGGPDTQYF.